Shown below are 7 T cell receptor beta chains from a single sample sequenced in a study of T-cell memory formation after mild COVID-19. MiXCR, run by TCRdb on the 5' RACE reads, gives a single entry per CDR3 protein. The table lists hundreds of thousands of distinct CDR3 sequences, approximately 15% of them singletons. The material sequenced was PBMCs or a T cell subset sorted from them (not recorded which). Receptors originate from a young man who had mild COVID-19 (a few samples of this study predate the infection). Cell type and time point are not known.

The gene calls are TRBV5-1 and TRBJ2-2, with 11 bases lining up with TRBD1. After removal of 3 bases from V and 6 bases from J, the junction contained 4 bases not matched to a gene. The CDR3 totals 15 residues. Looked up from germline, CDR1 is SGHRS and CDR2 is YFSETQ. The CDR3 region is CASSSDRGPPGELFF. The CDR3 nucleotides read TGCGCCAGCAGCTCGGACAGGGGGCCCCCCGGGGAGCTGTTTTTT.

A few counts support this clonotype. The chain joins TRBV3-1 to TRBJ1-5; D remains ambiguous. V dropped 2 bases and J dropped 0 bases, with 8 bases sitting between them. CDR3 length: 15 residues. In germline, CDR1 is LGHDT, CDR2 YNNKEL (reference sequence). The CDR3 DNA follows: TGTGCCAGCAGCCAAAGTGGTGATAGCAATCAGCCCCAGCATTTT. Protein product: CASSQSGDSNQPQHF.

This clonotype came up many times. The CDR3 DNA reads as TGTGCCACCGCGGGGACAGTCCAAGAGACCCAGTACTTC. This gives the protein CATAGTVQETQYF. This sequence joins TRBV24-1 and TRBJ2-5; tentative D call: TRBD1 (7 bases). Germline CDR1 is KGHDR and CDR2 is SFDVKD. Trimming pared 9 bases from V and 1 base from J, leaving 11 bases between. The CDR3 runs to 13 residues.

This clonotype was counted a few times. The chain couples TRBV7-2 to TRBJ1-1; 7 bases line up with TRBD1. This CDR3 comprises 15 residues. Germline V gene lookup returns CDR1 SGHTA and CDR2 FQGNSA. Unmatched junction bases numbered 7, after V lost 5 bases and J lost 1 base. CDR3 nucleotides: TGTGCCAGCAGCCGCCTCGGGACAGCGAACACTGAAGCTTTCTTT. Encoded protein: CASSRLGTANTEAFF.

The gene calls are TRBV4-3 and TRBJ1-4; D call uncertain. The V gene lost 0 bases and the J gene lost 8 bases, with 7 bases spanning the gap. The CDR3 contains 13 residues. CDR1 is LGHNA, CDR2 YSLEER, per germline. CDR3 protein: CASSQDRGEKLFF. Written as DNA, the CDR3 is TGCGCCAGCAGCCAAGATAGAGGGGAAAAACTGTTTTTT.

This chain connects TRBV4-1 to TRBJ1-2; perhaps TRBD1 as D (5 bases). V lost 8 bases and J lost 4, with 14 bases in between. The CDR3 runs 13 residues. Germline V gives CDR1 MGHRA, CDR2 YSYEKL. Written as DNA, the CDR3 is TGCGCCAGCGGGCGGGGGATCGGCTATGGCTACACCTTC. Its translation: CASGRGIGYGYTF.

The CDR3 nucleotides read TGCGCCAGCAGCCAAGATCGCAGCTATACGAACACCGGGGAGCTGTTTTTT. Protein: CASSQDRSYTNTGELFF. The rearrangement links TRBV4-3 to TRBJ2-2; no reliable D call. The CDR3 loop spans 17 amino acids. Trimming took 0 bases from V and 0 from J, leaving 11 bases between them. CDR1 is LGHNA and CDR2 is YSLEER in the germline V gene.